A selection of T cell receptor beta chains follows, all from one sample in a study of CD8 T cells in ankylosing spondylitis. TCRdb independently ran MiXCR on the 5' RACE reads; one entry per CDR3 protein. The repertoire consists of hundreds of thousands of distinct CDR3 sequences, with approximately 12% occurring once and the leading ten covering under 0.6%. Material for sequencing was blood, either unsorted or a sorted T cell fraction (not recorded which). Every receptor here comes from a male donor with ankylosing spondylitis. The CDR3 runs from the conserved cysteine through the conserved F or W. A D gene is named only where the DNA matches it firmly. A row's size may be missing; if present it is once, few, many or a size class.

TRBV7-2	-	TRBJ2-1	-	TGTGCCAGCAGCTTAGAGACGCGGCAGAGTGAGCAGTTCTTC	CASSLETRQSEQFF
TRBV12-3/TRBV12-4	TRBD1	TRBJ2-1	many	TGTGCCAGCAGCTCCCCGGGACAGGGAAGGAATGAGCAGTTCTTC	CASSSPGQGRNEQFF
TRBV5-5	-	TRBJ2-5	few	TGTGCCAGCAGCGTCCGGGTAGCCGAAGAGACCCAGTACTTC	CASSVRVAEETQYF
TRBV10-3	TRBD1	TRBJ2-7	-	TGTGCCATCAGTGGGGGACAGGGGAAGTACGAGCAGTACTTC	CAISGGQGKYEQYF
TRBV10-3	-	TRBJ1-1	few	TGTGCCACCAACCGGGACCCAGGGGCGGGCACTGAAGCTTTCTTT	CATNRDPGAGTEAFF
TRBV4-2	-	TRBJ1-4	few	TGTGCCAGCAGCTTCGGGAGTAATGAAAAACTGTTTTTT	CASSFGSNEKLFF
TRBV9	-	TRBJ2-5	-	TGTGCCAGCAGCGTCACACCGCAGATTCAAGAGACCCAGTACTTC	CASSVTPQIQETQYF
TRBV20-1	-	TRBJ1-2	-	TGCAGTACCCCTACGGGCGGCTACACCTTC	CSTPTGGYTF
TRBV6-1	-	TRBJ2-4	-	TGTGCCAGCAGCCAACAGGGAGCCAAAAACATTCAGTACTTC	CASSQQGAKNIQYF
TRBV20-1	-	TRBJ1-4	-	TGCAGTGCTACCGGGACGATCCCGCGAAATGAAAAACTGTTTTTT	CSATGTIPRNEKLFF
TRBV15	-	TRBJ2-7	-	TGTGCCACCAGCAGATCTCGGACAGAAACCTACGAGCAGTACTTC	CATSRSRTETYEQYF
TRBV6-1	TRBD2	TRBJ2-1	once	TGTGCCAGCAGTCAAGCGGGAGGGGCCACGGTCTTC	CASSQAGGATVF
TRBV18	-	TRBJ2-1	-	TGTGCCAGTTCTGAACAAAGCGGGCAATACAATGAGCAGTTCTTC	CASSEQSGQYNEQFF
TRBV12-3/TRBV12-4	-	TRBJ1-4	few	TGTGCCAGCAGTTTAAGATTTATCGGTGAAAAACTGTTTTTT	CASSLRFIGEKLFF
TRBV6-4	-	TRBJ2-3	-	TGTGCTAGCAGTCGAGAACTAGGAGATACGCAGTATTTT	CASSRELGDTQYF
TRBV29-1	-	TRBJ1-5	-	TGCAGCGGGGGGGGGTACAATCAGCCCCAGCATTTT	CSGGGYNQPQHF
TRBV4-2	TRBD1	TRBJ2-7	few	TGTGCCAGCAGCCAAGGTTTTAAGGAAGGGGGCGGAATTACCTACGAGCAGTACTTC	CASSQGFKEGGGITYEQYF
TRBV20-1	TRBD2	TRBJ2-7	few	TGCAGTGCTGCTCTAGCGGGAGGCACCTACGAGCAGTACTTC	CSAALAGGTYEQYF
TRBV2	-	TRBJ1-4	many	TGTGCCAGCACCGAGGTGGATGAAAAACTGTTTTTT	CASTEVDEKLFF
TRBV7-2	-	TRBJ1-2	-	TGTGCCAGCAGCTTCCAGGGAGGTAGGGGCTACACCTTC	CASSFQGGRGYTF
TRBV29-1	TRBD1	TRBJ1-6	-	TGCAGCGTCGGACAGGGGAAGGATTCACCCCTCCACTTT	CSVGQGKDSPLHF
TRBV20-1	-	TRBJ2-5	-	TGCAGTGCTAGAAATCCCGGGACGGGGAAAGAGACCCAGTACTTC	CSARNPGTGKETQYF
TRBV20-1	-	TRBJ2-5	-	TGCAGTGTCCATCTCATGGGTGAGACCCAGTACTTC	CSVHLMGETQYF
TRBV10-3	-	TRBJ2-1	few	TGTGCCATCAGTGAGAGGGGAGTGCTATCCTACAATGAGCAGTTCTTC	CAISERGVLSYNEQFF
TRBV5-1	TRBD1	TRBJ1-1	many	TGTGCCAGCAGTGGAAACAGGGGCACTGAAGCTTTCTTT	CASSGNRGTEAFF
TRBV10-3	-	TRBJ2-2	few	TGTGCCATCAGTGAAGCCGGGGGCCCGCGTACCGGGGAGCTGTTTTTT	CAISEAGGPRTGELFF
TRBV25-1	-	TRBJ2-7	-	TGTGCCAGCAGCCGGGGCGGGGCCGACTACGAGCAGTACTTC	CASSRGGADYEQYF
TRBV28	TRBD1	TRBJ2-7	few	TGTGCCAGCAGGGTAGGACAGGGCTACGAGCAGTACTTC	CASRVGQGYEQYF
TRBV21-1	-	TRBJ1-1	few	TGTGCCAGCAGCCCCGGGTGGTACTATCTGAACACTGAAGCTTTCTTT	CASSPGWYYLNTEAFF
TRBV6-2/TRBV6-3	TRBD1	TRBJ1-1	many	TGTGCCAGCAGTTACCCGACAGGGAGGACTGAAGCTTTCTTT	CASSYPTGRTEAFF
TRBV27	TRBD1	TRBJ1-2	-	TGTGCCAGCAGTTCGACAGGGCGAGAGAGGGGCTACACCTTC	CASSSTGRERGYTF
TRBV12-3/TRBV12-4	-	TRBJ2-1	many	TGTGCCAGCAGTTTAGCGGCCTCCAACAATGAGCAGTTCTTC	CASSLAASNNEQFF
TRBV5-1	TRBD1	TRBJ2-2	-	TGCGCCAGCAGCTTAATGGGACAGGGAAGCCCCGGGGAGCTGTTTTTT	CASSLMGQGSPGELFF
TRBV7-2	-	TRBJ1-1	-	TGTGCCAGCAGCTTAAGTCATGGAGCACCAGCTTTCTTT	CASSLSHGAPAFF
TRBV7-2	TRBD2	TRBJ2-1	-	TGTGCCAGCCACCAACTAGCGGGGGCCGTCGTAGATGAGCAGTTCTTC	CASHQLAGAVVDEQFF
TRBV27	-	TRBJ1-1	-	TGTGCCAGCACCAGTCGAAGGGTAGGGACTGAAGCTTTCTTT	CASTSRRVGTEAFF
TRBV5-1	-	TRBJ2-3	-	TGCGCCAGCAGCTTGGCCGGCGCCAGCAACACAGATACGCAGTATTTT	CASSLAGASNTDTQYF
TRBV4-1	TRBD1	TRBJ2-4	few	TGCGCCAGCAGCCAAGATCGGACAGGTTGGAACATTCAGTACTTC	CASSQDRTGWNIQYF
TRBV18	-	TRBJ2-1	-	TGTGCCAGCTCACTCGCACCTGAGTCCTACAATGAGCAGTTCTTC	CASSLAPESYNEQFF
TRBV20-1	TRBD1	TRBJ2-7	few	TGCAGTGCTGCCAGACAGGGCTACGAGCAGTACTTC	CSAARQGYEQYF
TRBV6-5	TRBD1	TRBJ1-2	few	TGTGCCAGCAGATACCGGGACAGGGACTATGGCTACACCTTC	CASRYRDRDYGYTF
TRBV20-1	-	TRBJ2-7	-	TGCAGTGCTAAGGGGGCTAGCGGAATCTACGAGCAGTACTTC	CSAKGASGIYEQYF
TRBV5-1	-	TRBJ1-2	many	TGCGCCAGCAGCTTGGACAAGTATGGCTACACCTTC	CASSLDKYGYTF
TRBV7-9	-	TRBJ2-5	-	TGTGCCAGCTCGACGTTAGGTACTGGGGAGACCCAGTACTTC	CASSTLGTGETQYF
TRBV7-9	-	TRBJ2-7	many	TGTGCCAGCAGCGAGGGGTACGAGCAGTACTTC	CASSEGYEQYF
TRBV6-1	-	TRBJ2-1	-	TGTGCCAGCAGCGCCGCTCCGCTTAAACTGAAGGGTTACAATGAGCAGTTCTTC	CASSAAPLKLKGYNEQFF
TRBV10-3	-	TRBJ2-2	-	TGTGCCATCGCTAGACAAAACACCGGGGAGCTGTTTTTT	CAIARQNTGELFF
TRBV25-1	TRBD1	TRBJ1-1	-	TGTGCCAGCAGATCAATCCACCTAACAGGGGTTGAAAACACTGAAGCTTTCTTT	CASRSIHLTGVENTEAFF
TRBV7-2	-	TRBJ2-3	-	TGTGCCAGCAGCCCCCACGTGGGGGATACGCAGTATTTT	CASSPHVGDTQYF